The 9 T cell receptor beta chains below come from one sample, sequenced in a study of T cells in Graves' hyperthyroidism and ophthalmopathy (dated by TCRdb to 2018 to 2020). Libraries came from multiplex PCR. These reads were obtained on an Illumina HiSeq 2000. The TCR beta CDR3 regions were amplified from RNA transcripts. A first-round RT-PCR of the TCR CDR3 used the HTBI primer set with the Qiagen OneStep RT-PCR kit. The public reads were run again by TCRdb, first through fastp at Q25 and then through MiXCR, and only productive beta chains were kept. One record per CDR3 amino acid sequence lists the most common genes and DNA. The sample has approximately 400,000 distinct CDR3 sequences on record, less than 20% of them singletons. Less than 45% of the sample rests with the top ten. Sequenced: blood. These receptors were taken from a man between 18 and 29 years old with Graves' ophthalmopathy.

In DNA, the CDR3 is TGCAGTGCTAGAGCTAGCGGGAAGTCCTACAATGAGCAGTTCTTC. It translates to CSARASGKSYNEQFF. J is TRBJ2-1 and V is TRBV20-1; 9 positions match TRBD2. Germline values: CDR1 DFQATT, CDR2 SNEGSKA (reference sequence). V was pared by 1 base and J by 1 base, with 2 bases of the junction left unmatched. This CDR3 comprises 15 residues.

This clonotype was seen more than once but under ten times. V is TRBV28 and J is TRBJ1-1; D call uncertain. Germline V gene lookup returns CDR1 MDHEN and CDR2 SYDVKM. The CDR3 totals 15 residues. Trimming shortened V by 4 bases and J by 4 bases, and 16 bases separated the two germline ends. The CDR3: CASSSPGSAGTEAFF. Written as DNA, the CDR3 is TGTGCCAGCAGTTCCCCGGGATCGGCGGGCACTGAAGCTTTCTTT.

The rearrangement joins TRBV18 to TRBJ2-7; 9 bases align to TRBD2. Trimming took 2 bases from V and 5 from J; bases not matched to a gene: 10. The length of the CDR3 is 16 residues. The germline V gene has CDR1 KGHSH and CDR2 LQKENI. The CDR3: CASSPGRRGGLDEQYF. CDR3 in DNA: TGTGCCAGCTCACCAGGGAGGCGGGGGGGCCTCGACGAGCAGTACTTC.

A word on this clonotype: A much larger clone is a single base away; this may be a read error. The chain couples TRBV6-9 to TRBJ1-6; TRBD1 matches 8 bases. The CDR3 totals 17 residues. In germline, CDR1 is MNHGY, CDR2 SVAAGI. The J segment lost 4 bases and the V segment lost 7 bases, leaving 12 bases of the junction unmatched. In DNA form, the CDR3 reads TGTGCCAGCAATTACGACCGGACAGGGTGGTATAATTCACCCCTCCACTTT. The encoded protein is CASNYDRTGWYNSPLHF.

V gene TRBV2 combines with J gene TRBJ1-5; D may be TRBD1 (5 bases). Germline assignment: CDR1 SNHLY and CDR2 FYNNEI. V lost 3 bases and J lost 7, with 13 bases in between. This CDR3 spans 14 amino acids. The DNA of the CDR3 is TGTGCCAGCAGTGACGGGGGGGTAGGACAGCCCCAGCATTTT. Translation: CASSDGGVGQPQHF.

The chain combines TRBV10-2 with TRBJ1-5; tentative D call: TRBD1 (5 bases). Germline CDR1 is WSHSY and CDR2 is SAAADI. V lost 3 bases, J lost 0 bases, and 15 bases lay in between. The CDR3 is 17 amino acids. The CDR3 here is CASSDIVRDLSNQPQHF. CDR3 in DNA: TGCGCCAGCAGTGATATCGTAAGGGACCTTAGCAATCAGCCCCAGCATTTT.

The chain recombines TRBV18 with TRBJ1-4, with D uncertain. Germline CDR1 reads KGHSH; CDR2 reads LQKENI. The length of the CDR3 is 14 residues. V lost 4 bases, J lost 15 bases, and 21 bases lay in between. The CDR3 bases are TGTGCCAGCTCACAACCGGACTCTAGAAAAGTGATGTTTTTT. The encoded protein is CASSQPDSRKVMFF.

This clonotype was picked up a small number of times. The chain recombines TRBV15 with TRBJ2-4; D perhaps matches TRBD2 (5 bases). Germline CDR1 is LNHNV and CDR2 is YYDKDF (reference sequence). There are 19 residues in the CDR3. V was trimmed by 0 bases and J by 1 base, leaving 19 bases between them. The CDR3 sequence: CATSRDSVRTIVAKNIQYF. The CDR3 DNA is TGTGCCACCAGCAGAGATAGCGTAAGAACTATCGTGGCCAAAAACATTCAGTACTTC.

The table lists this clonotype with a count of one. A read error may be the cause here, since a much bigger clone is one base away. J is TRBJ2-7 and V is TRBV7-9; D is possibly TRBD1 or TRBD2 (5 bases each). The CDR3 is made up of 16 amino acids. V gave up 5 bases and J gave up 1 base, with 18 bases separating them. Germline values: CDR1 SEHNR, CDR2 FQNEAQ (reference sequence). Written as DNA, the CDR3 is TGTGCCAGCAGCACACCTGGGGGTTTTCCTTCCTACGAGCAGTACTTC. Residues: CASSTPGGFPSYEQYF.